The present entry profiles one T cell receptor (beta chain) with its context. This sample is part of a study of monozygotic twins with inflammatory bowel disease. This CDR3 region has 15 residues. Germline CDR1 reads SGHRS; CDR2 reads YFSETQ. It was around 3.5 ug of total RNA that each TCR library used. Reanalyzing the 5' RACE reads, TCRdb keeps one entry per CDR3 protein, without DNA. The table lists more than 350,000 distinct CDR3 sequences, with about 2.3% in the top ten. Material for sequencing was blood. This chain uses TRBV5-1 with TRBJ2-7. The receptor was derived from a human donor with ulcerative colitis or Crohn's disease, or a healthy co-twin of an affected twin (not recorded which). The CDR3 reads CASSLANQPAYEQYF. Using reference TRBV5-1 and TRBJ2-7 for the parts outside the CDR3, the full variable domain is KAGVTQTPRYLIKTRGQQVTLSCSPISGHRSVSWYQQTPGQGLQFLFEYFSETQRNKGNFPGRFSGRQFSNSRSEMNVSTLELGDSALYLCASSLANQPAYEQYFGPGTRLTVT.